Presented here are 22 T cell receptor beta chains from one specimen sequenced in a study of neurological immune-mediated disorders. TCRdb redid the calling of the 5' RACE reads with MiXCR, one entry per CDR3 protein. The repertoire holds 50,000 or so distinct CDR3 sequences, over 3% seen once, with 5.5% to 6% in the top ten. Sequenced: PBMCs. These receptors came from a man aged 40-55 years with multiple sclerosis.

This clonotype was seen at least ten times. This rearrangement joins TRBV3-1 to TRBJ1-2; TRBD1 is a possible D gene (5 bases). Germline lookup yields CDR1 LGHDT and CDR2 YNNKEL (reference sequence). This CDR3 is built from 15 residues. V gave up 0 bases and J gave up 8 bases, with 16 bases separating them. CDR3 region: CASSQEPTGGSGYTF. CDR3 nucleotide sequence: TGTGCCAGCAGCCAAGAACCCACCGGGGGTTCGGGCTACACCTTC.

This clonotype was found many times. The DNA for the CDR3 is TGTGCCAGCAGCCTCGGACAGGGGATAAATGAGCAGTTCTTC. This encodes CASSLGQGINEQFF. This sequence joins TRBV3-1 and TRBJ2-1, with 9 bases lining up with TRBD1. The CDR3 totals 14 residues. V dropped 4 bases and J dropped 7; count of bases not matched to a gene: 5. The germline V gene encodes CDR1 LGHDT and CDR2 YNNKEL (reference sequence).

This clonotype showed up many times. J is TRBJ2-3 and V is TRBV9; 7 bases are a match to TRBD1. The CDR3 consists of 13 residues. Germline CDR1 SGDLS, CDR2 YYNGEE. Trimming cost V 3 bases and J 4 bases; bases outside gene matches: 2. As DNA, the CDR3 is TGTGCCAGCAGCGACGACAGGGCAGATACGCAGTATTTT. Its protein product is CASSDDRADTQYF.

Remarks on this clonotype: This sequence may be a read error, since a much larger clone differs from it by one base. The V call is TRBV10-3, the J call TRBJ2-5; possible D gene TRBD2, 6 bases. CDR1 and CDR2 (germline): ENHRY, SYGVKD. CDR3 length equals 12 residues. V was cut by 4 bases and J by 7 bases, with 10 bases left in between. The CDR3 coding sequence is TGTGCCATCAGTGCCCAGGGAGGGACCCAGTACTTC. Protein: CAISAQGGTQYF.

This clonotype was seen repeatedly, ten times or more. The CDR3 loop is CASTSGGLDTQYF. CDR3 bases: TGCGCCAGCACTAGCGGGGGGTTAGATACGCAGTATTTT. The chain uses TRBV5-1 and TRBJ2-3, with TRBD2 matching over 11 bases. Per germline, CDR1 SGHRS and CDR2 YFSETQ. The V and J ends lost 6 bases and 5 bases, in that order; junction bases with no gene match: 2. The CDR3 covers 13 residues.

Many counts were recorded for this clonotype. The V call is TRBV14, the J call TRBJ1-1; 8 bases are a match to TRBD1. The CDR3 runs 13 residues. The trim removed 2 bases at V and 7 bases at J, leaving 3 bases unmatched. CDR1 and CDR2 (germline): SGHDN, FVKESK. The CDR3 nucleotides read TGTGCCAGCAGCCAACAGGGGGCCGGTGAAGCTTTCTTT. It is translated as CASSQQGAGEAFF.

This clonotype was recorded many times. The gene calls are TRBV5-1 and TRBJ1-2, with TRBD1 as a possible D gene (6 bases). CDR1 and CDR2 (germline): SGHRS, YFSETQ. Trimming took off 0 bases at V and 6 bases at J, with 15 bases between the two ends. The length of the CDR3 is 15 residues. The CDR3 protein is CASSLGTALNDGYTF. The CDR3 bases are TGCGCCAGCAGCTTGGGGACAGCCTTAAACGATGGCTACACCTTC.

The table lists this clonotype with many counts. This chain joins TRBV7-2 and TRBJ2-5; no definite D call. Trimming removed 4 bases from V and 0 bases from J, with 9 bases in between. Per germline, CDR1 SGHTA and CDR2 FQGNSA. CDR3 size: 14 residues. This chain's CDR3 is CASSSQTYQETQYF. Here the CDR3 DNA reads TGTGCCAGCAGCTCTCAAACCTACCAAGAGACCCAGTACTTC.

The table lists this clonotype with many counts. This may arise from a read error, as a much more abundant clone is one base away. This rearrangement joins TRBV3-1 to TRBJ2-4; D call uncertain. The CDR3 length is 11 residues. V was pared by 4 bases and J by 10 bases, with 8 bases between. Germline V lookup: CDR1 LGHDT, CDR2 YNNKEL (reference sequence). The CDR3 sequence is CASSRTKIQYF. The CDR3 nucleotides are TGTGCCAGCAGCCGCACGAAAATTCAGTACTTC.

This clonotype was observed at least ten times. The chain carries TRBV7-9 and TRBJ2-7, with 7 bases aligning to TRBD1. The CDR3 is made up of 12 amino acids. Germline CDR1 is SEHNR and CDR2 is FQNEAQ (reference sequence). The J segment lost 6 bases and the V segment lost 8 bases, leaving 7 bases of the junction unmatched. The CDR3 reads CASRGQALEQYF. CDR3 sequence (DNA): TGTGCCAGCCGAGGACAGGCTCTCGAGCAGTACTTC.

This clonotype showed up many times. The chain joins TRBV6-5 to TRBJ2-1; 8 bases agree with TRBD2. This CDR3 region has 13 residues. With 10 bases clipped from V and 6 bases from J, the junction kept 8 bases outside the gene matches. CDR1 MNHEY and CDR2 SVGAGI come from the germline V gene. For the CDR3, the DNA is TGTGCCATCGGGGGGGCCAACCCCAATGAGCAGTTCTTC. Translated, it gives CAIGGANPNEQFF.

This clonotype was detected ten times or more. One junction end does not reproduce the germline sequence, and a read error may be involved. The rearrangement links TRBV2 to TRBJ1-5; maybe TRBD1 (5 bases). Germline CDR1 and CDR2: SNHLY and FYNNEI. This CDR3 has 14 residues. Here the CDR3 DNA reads TGTGCCAGCAGGCCGGGTGGGACCAATCAGCCCCAGAATTTT. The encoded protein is CASRPGGTNQPQNF. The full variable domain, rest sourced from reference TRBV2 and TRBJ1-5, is EPEVTQTPSHQVTQMGQEVILRCVPISNHLYFYWYRQILGQKVEFLVSFYNNEISEKSEIFDDQFSVERPDGSNFTLKIRSTKLEDSAMYFCASRPGGTNQPQNFGDGTRLSIL.

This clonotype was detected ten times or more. This CDR3 is CASSQAPWGPNTGELFF. The CDR3 coding sequence is TGCGCCAGCAGCCAAGCTCCCTGGGGCCCTAACACCGGGGAGCTGTTTTTT. The chain employs TRBV4-1 and TRBJ2-2, with TRBD1 as a possible D gene (5 bases). Trimming took off 1 base at V and 2 bases at J, with 14 bases between the two ends. Germline V gene data show CDR1 as MGHRA and CDR2 as YSYEKL. This CDR3 comprises 17 residues.

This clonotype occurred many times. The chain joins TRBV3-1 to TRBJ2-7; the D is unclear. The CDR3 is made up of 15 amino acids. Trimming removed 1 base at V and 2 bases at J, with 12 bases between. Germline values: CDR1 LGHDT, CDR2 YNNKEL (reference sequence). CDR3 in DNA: TGTGCCAGCAGCCAAGTTGGAACAGCCACCTACGAGCAGTACTTC. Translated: CASSQVGTATYEQYF.

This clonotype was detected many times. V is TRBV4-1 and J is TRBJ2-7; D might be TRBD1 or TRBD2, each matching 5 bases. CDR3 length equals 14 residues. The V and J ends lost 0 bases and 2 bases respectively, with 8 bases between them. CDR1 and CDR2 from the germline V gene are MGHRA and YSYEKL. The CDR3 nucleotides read TGCGCCAGCAGCCAAGAGCCGGGGCCCTACGAGCAGTACTTC. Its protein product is CASSQEPGPYEQYF.

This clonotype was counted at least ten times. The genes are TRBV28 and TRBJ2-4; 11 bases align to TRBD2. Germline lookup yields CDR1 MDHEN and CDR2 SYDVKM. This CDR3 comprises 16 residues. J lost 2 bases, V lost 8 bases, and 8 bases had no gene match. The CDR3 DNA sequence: TGTGCCAGCTCGCTAGCGGGGGGTGGGTCCAAAAACATTCAGTACTTC. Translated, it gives CASSLAGGGSKNIQYF.

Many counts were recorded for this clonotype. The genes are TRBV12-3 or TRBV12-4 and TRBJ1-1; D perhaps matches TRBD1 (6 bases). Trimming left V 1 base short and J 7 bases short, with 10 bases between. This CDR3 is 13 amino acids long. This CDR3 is CASSLGTAGEAFF. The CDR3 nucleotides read TGTGCCAGCAGTTTAGGGACAGCGGGTGAAGCTTTCTTT.

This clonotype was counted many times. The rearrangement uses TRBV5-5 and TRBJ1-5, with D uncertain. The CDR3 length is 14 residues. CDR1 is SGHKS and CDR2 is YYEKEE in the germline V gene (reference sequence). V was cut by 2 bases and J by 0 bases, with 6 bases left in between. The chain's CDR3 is CASSFKDSNQPQHF. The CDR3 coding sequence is TGTGCCAGCAGCTTCAAAGATAGCAATCAGCCCCAGCATTTT.

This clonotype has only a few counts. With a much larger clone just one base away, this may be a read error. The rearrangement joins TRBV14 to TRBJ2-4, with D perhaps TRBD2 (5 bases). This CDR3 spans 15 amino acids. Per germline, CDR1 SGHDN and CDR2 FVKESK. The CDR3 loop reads CASSYGVLAKKIQYF. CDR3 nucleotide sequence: TGTGCCAGCAGCTACGGGGTGCTGGCCAAAAAAATTCAGTACTTC.

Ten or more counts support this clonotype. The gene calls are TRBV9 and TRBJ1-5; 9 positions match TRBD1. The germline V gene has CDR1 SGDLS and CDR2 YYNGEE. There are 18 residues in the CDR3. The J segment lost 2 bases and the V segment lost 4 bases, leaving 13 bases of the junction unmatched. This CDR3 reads CASSPGTGNSGGNQPQHF. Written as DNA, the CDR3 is TGTGCCAGCAGCCCAGGGACAGGGAACTCGGGTGGCAATCAGCCCCAGCATTTT.

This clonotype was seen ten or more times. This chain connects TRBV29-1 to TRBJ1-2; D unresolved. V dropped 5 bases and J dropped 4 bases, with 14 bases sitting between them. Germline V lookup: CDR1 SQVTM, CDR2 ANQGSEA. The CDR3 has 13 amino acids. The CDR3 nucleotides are TGCAGCGTTAGTCTGGGAGAGGGCTATGGCTACACCTTC. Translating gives CSVSLGEGYGYTF.

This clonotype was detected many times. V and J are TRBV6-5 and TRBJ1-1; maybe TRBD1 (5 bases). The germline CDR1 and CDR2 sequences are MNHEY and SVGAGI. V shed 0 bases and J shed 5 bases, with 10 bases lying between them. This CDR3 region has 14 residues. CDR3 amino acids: CASSYSLEGTEAFF. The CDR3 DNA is TGTGCCAGCAGTTACTCCCTTGAGGGGACTGAAGCTTTCTTT.